This T cell receptor (beta chain) was identified during a study of beta chain features in type 1 diabetes. Study-wide findings and caveats: Shorter TCRB CDR3s, moderately but significantly so, marked every one of the four CD4+ subsets in Type 1 diabetes patients. Because the template was cDNA, high-expressing cells might be over-represented. Insertions were fewer and deletions more numerous at VDJ junctions in type 1 diabetes patients.

By way of CD45RO/CCR7/CD25/CD127/CD95/CD27, the CD4+ regulatory, stem cell-like memory, central memory and naive cells were sorted. Each of the sorted populations had a purity greater than 98%. Germline V lookup: CDR1 SGDLS, CDR2 YYNGEE. The CDR3 sequence is 15 residues long. V was pared by 0 bases and J by 3 bases, with 9 bases between. The whole isolated RNA underwent reverse transcription, so sequencing captured expressed TCRB transcripts. TCRdb's copy holds only in-frame clones and misses some; the assay was immunoSEQ multiplex PCR. Here the sample spans over 100,000 clones, about 16% being singletons. As for this clone: Its specificity is unknown.

The V gene is TRBV9, the J gene TRBJ2-2, with no clear D. The TCR sequence derives from a man aged 30 to 39 with type 1 diabetes. Specimen: central memory CD4+ T cells from blood. The CDR3 DNA follows: TGTGCCAGCAGCGTAGGTCAGGAGTACACCGGGGAGCTGTTTTTT. Translating gives CASSVGQEYTGELFF.